By its share, the clone carrying this T cell receptor (beta chain) is medium-sized. Sequencing was performed with immunoSEQ multiplex PCR; in TCRdb, only in-frame clones are kept and a portion is missing. The table has about 3,700 clones, approximately 39% seen once. The record originates from a study of CD8 T cells in acute hepatitis C reinfection. Study-wide results and caveats: Preferential TRBV04 and TRBV06 usage appeared in all groups and was not explained by the naive pool. Exact CDR3 sharing with other epitopes was rare, possibly method-limited.

Germline V gene sequence: CDR1 LGHNA, CDR2 YNFKEQ. This CDR3 has 19 residues. The ends were cut back, 0 bases at V and 1 base at J, with 21 bases in the middle. As to time point: acute HCV infection, within 168 days of estimated infection date. No in vitro expansion preceded sequencing of these hepatitis C virus-specific cells, which were studied ex vivo. Acute primary HCV infection: positive HCV RNA or antibody test after negative test within 24 weeks. Staining for HCV-specific cells used the tetramer carrying NS3 residues 1073-1081. The sequence came from a man younger than 45 with chronic hepatitis C. The sequencing here drew on HCV NS3-1073 tetramer-sorted CD8+ T cells from PBMCs, taken during acute infection. The chain is built from TRBV4-2 and TRBJ2-5, with D possibly called TRBD1 or TRBD2 (5 bases each). CDR3 in DNA: TGTGCCAGCAGCCAAGATTTCGGGACCGGAGACCCCTTCCAAGAGACCCAGTACTTC. Its translation is CASSQDFGTGDPFQETQYF.